This T cell receptor beta chain was obtained from a study of PD-1 blockade in mismatch repair-deficient tumors. Trimming removed 4 bases at V and 2 bases at J, with 19 bases between. The CDR3 spans 17 residues. From germline, CDR1 is MGHDK and CDR2 SYGVNS. The assay was immunoSEQ multiplex PCR, and TCRdb's table has in-frame clones only and misses some. The repertoire holds some 84,000 clones, with more than 65% as singletons. PCR or immunohistochemistry showed mismatch repair deficiency in every enrolled patient. The clonotype was recovered from an adult with mismatch repair-deficient cancer. The rearrangement links TRBV25-1 to TRBJ2-3; D unresolved. The input for sequencing was peripheral blood, taken 12 weeks after starting pembrolizumab. This CDR3 reads CASSAFRTTTSTDTQYF. The CDR3 DNA is TGTGCCAGCAGTGCCTTCCGGACCACAACGTCCACAGATACGCAGTATTTT. Full variable domain (remainder filled in from reference TRBV25-1 and TRBJ2-3): EADIYQTPRYLVIGTGKKITLECSQTMGHDKMYWYQQDPGMELHLIHYSYGVNSTEKGDLSSESTVSRIRTEHFPLTLESARPSHTSQYLCASSAFRTTTSTDTQYFGPGTRLTVL.